Described below is a single T cell receptor (beta chain) sequence and its context. Its antigen is undetermined. In nominal health when sampled, donors likely had unrecorded immune exposures nonetheless. This sample is drawn from a study of cytomegalovirus exposure and HLA in healthy donors. Vbeta (60) and Jbeta (13) primers were used in the PCR. Clones were sequenced by immunoSEQ multiplex PCR, and TCRdb holds only the in-frame ones, with some missing. The profile shows 100,000 to 120,000 clones, around 85% of them singletons. From germline, CDR1 is LGHNA and CDR2 YNFKEQ. This CDR3 has 15 residues. The J segment lost 1 base and the V segment lost 4 bases, leaving 5 bases of the junction unmatched. Study-level findings and limits: An analysis was carried out later, and it reportedly showed fewer N-insertions in an Asian-associated ancestry cluster than the roughly 670-donor mean. CMV serostatus stood as the only immune exposure information on hand.

This TCR was recovered from a man in his forties or fifties in good health and CMV-seronegative. The source material was PBMCs. This sequence joins TRBV4-2 and TRBJ1-1; 8 nucleotides agree with TRBD1. CDR3 coding DNA: TGTGCCAGCAGCCCACCGGGACAGGCGAACACTGAAGCTTTCTTT. The encoded protein is CASSPPGQANTEAFF.